A selection of T cell receptor beta chains follows, all from one sample in a study of blood T cell repertoires in COVID-19. Profiled with immunoSEQ multiplex PCR; TCRdb holds only in-frame clones, not every one. The sample records roughly 120,000 clones, around 90% being singletons. Material: peripheral blood. The receptors stem from a man aged 50 to 59 with COVID-19, enrolled during active disease. Each CDR3 is given with its conserved first and last residue. A D gene is named only where the DNA matches it firmly. Some rows mark clone size as missing; the rest say once, few, many or name a class of expanded clone.

TRBJ2-5	12	.	TRBV2	TRBD1	CASSLQGETQYF	TGTGCCAGCAGCCTACAGGGGGAGACCCAGTACTTC
TRBJ1-1	17	.	TRBV28	.	CASSFPRGRLTNTEAFF	TGTGCCAGCAGTTTTCCTAGAGGGCGGCTCACGAACACTGAAGCTTTCTTT
TRBJ2-3	14	.	TRBV7-3	TRBD2	CASSGLGGTDTQYF	TGTGCCAGCAGCGGACTGGGGGGGACAGATACGCAGTATTTT
TRBJ2-5	14	.	TRBV11-2	.	CASSLVGGIGTQYF	TGTGCCAGCAGCTTAGTAGGGGGAATTGGGACCCAGTACTTC
TRBJ2-3	15	.	TRBV18	TRBD2	CASSPGLAGQDTQYF	TGTGCCAGCTCCCCGGGTTTAGCGGGACAAGATACGCAGTATTTT
TRBJ1-5	14	few	TRBV19	TRBD1	CASSRTGGNQPQHF	TGTGCCAGTAGCCGGACAGGTGGCAATCAGCCCCAGCATTTT
TRBJ1-2	14	.	TRBV5-1	.	CASSLVATGRGYTF	TGCGCCAGCAGCTTGGTTGCAACCGGTCGTGGCTACACCTTC
TRBJ2-2	14	.	TRBV6-1	.	CASSDGVGAGELFF	TGTGCCAGCAGTGATGGGGTAGGGGCCGGGGAGCTGTTTTTT
TRBJ2-1	13	.	TRBV7-9	.	CASSRGPNNEQFF	TGTGCCAGCAGCCGGGGTCCAAACAATGAGCAGTTCTTC
TRBJ2-2	13	.	TRBV5-1	.	CASSQQGTGELFF	TGCGCCAGCAGCCAACAGGGTACCGGGGAGCTGTTTTTT
TRBJ2-1	14	few	TRBV5-4	TRBD2	CASSGSGVVDEQFF	TGTGCCAGCAGCGGTAGCGGGGTGGTCGATGAGCAGTTCTTC
TRBJ2-3	16	once	TRBV24-1	.	CATSDLSGSSTDTQYF	TGTGCCACCAGTGATTTGTCGGGGTCTAGCACAGATACGCAGTATTTT
TRBJ2-3	15	.	TRBV13	TRBD2	CASSLKGSGRNTQYF	TGTGCCAGCAGCTTAAAGGGTAGCGGGAGGAATACGCAGTATTTT
TRBJ2-7	15	.	TRBV7-2	TRBD2	CASSLVSSGKYEQYF	TGTGCCAGCAGCTTAGTATCTAGCGGGAAGTACGAGCAGTACTTC
TRBJ2-1	15	.	TRBV10-2	.	CASSESGLGYNEQFF	TGCGCCAGCAGTGAGTCAGGACTGGGCTACAATGAGCAGTTCTTC
TRBJ1-1	11	.	TRBV5-1	.	CASSSFTEAFF	TGCGCCAGCAGCTCTTTCACTGAAGCTTTCTTT
TRBJ2-2	12	.	TRBV28	.	CASRQRPGELFF	TGTGCCAGCCGACAGAGGCCCGGGGAGCTGTTTTTT
TRBJ2-5	16	once	TRBV30	TRBD2	CAWMGLAGGVEETQYF	TGTGCCTGGATGGGACTAGCGGGGGGAGTAGAGGAGACCCAGTACTTC
TRBJ1-2	14	.	TRBV7-2	.	CASSLDRQGYGYTF	TGTGCCAGCAGCTTAGATAGGCAGGGCTATGGCTACACCTTC
TRBJ1-5	17	once	TRBV28	.	CASSREFSTNSNQPQHF	TGTGCCAGCAGCAGAGAGTTCAGTACTAATAGCAATCAGCCCCAGCATTTT
TRBJ1-5	14	.	TRBV2	.	CASSEGQGGQPQHF	TGTGCCAGCAGTGAAGGGCAGGGAGGTCAGCCCCAGCATTTT
TRBJ1-5	15	.	TRBV19	TRBD1	CASRKSDRVGQPQHF	TGTGCCAGTAGAAAATCGGACAGGGTAGGTCAGCCCCAGCATTTT
TRBJ2-1	17	few	TRBV4-1	TRBD2	CASSQETSGSTYNEQFF	TGCGCCAGCAGCCAAGAGACTAGCGGGAGTACCTACAATGAGCAGTTCTTC
TRBJ2-2	15	.	TRBV6-2/TRBV6-3	.	CASSYSTGNTGELFF	TGTGCCAGCAGTTACTCAACGGGGAACACCGGGGAGCTGTTTTTT
TRBJ2-3	17	few	TRBV10-3	TRBD2	CAISESLAGGPGDTQYF	TGTGCCATCAGTGAGTCCCTAGCGGGAGGGCCTGGAGATACGCAGTATTTT
TRBJ2-5	14	.	TRBV19	.	CASSISARQETQYF	TGTGCCAGTAGTATCTCAGCGCGGCAAGAGACCCAGTACTTC
TRBJ1-3	16	.	TRBV5-4	TRBD1	CASSLGGQGDGNTIYF	TGTGCCAGCAGCTTAGGCGGACAGGGCGACGGAAACACCATATATTTT
TRBJ2-3	15	once	TRBV14	.	CASSQGQIYTDTQYF	TGTGCCAGCAGCCAAGGACAGATATACACAGATACGCAGTATTTT
TRBJ2-1	14	.	TRBV28	.	CASITGTPNNEQFF	TGTGCCAGCATCACCGGGACACCGAACAATGAGCAGTTCTTC
TRBJ1-5	14	.	TRBV5-8	.	CASRGRQLNQPQHF	TGTGCCAGCAGGGGCCGACAGCTTAATCAGCCCCAGCATTTT
TRBJ1-2	16	.	TRBV7-9	TRBD1	CASSPPYGQGANGYTF	TGTGCCAGCAGCCCTCCTTATGGACAGGGGGCGAATGGCTACACCTTC
TRBJ2-1	15	once	TRBV5-5	.	CASSLGLAIPNEQFF	TGTGCCAGCAGCTTGGGGCTAGCGATTCCCAATGAGCAGTTCTTC
TRBJ2-3	15	.	TRBV4-2	TRBD2	CASSTAGLAGDTQYF	TGTGCCAGCAGCACCGCGGGACTAGCGGGAGATACGCAGTATTTT
TRBJ2-2	12	.	TRBV3-1/TRBV3-2	.	CASRTRAGELFF	TGTGCCAGCAGAACTCGGGCCGGGGAGCTGTTTTTT
TRBJ1-2	15	.	TRBV28	TRBD1	CASSLPDRGRWGYTF	TGTGCCAGCAGTTTACCGGACAGGGGGCGTTGGGGCTACACCTTC
TRBJ2-3	14	few	TRBV2	TRBD2	CASDSGRGTDTQYF	TGTGCCAGCGATAGCGGGAGAGGCACAGATACGCAGTATTTT
TRBJ1-2	17	.	TRBV27	TRBD1	CASSPYFDRGKIHGYTF	TGTGCCAGCAGTCCTTATTTCGACAGGGGGAAAATTCATGGCTACACCTTC
TRBJ1-3	14	.	TRBV30	TRBD1	CAWTGGTGENTIYF	TGTGCCTGGACGGGCGGGACAGGGGAAAACACCATATATTTT
TRBJ2-2	12	.	TRBV2	TRBD2	CASGGDTGELFF	TGTGCCAGCGGGGGGGACACCGGGGAGCTGTTTTTT
TRBJ1-6	14	.	TRBV7-9	.	CASSHGAGNSPLHF	TGTGCCAGCAGCCACGGGGCGGGGAATTCACCCCTCCACTTT
TRBJ2-2	15	.	TRBV5-1	TRBD1	CASSAGQANTGELFF	TGCGCCAGCAGCGCGGGACAGGCGAACACCGGGGAGCTGTTTTTT
TRBJ1-2	14	.	TRBV28	TRBD1	CASSKTGGPYGYTF	TGTGCCAGCAGTAAGACAGGGGGACCCTATGGCTACACCTTC
TRBJ2-5	15	once	TRBV6-5	.	CASRPGHEYQETQYF	TGTGCCAGCAGACCGGGACACGAGTACCAAGAGACCCAGTACTTC
TRBJ2-1	15	many	TRBV9	.	CASSVAGVGGNEQFF	TGTGCCAGCAGCGTAGCCGGGGTAGGGGGCAATGAGCAGTTCTTC
TRBJ1-2	15	.	TRBV3-1/TRBV3-2	TRBD1	CASSSRTGGLRSYTF	TGTGCCAGCAGCTCCCGGACAGGGGGCCTTAGAAGCTACACCTTC
TRBJ1-2	13	.	TRBV6-5	TRBD1	CASSRDRQYGYTF	TGTGCCAGCAGTCGGGACAGGCAATATGGCTACACCTTC
TRBJ2-5	15	.	TRBV9	TRBD2	CASSVEREGLGAQYF	TGTGCCAGCAGCGTCGAGCGGGAGGGATTAGGAGCCCAGTACTTC